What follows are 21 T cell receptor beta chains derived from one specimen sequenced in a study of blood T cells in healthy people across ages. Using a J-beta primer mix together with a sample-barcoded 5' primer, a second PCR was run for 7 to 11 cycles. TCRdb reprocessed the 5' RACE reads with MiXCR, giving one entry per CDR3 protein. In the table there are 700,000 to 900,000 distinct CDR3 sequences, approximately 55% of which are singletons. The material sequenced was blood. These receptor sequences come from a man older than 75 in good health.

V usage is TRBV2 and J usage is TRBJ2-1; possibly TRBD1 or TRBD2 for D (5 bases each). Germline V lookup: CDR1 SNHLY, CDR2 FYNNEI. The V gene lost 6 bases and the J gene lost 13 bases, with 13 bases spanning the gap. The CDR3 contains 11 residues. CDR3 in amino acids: CASRYGTVQFF. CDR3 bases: TGTGCCAGCAGGTACGGGACCGTACAGTTCTTC.

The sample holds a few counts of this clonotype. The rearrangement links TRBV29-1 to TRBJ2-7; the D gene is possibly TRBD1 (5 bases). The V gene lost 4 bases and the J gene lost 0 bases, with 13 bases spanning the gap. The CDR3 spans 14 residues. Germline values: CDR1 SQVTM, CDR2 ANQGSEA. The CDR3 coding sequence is TGCAGCGTTGGGTACAGGTTGAGCTCCTACGAGCAGTACTTC. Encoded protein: CSVGYRLSSYEQYF.

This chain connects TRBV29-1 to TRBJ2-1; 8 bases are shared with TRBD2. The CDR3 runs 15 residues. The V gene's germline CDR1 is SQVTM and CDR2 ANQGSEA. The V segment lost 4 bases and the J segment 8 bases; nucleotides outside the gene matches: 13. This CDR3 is CSVVGSSGSFDEQFF. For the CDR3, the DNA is TGCAGCGTTGTTGGGTCTAGCGGGTCCTTCGATGAGCAGTTCTTC.

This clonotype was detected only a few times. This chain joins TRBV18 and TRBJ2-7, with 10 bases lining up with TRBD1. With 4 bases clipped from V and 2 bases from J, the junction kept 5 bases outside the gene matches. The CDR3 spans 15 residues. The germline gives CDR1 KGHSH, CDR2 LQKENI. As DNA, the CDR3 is TGTGCCAGCTCACATGGACAGGGGGGAACCTACGAGCAGTACTTC. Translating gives CASSHGQGGTYEQYF.

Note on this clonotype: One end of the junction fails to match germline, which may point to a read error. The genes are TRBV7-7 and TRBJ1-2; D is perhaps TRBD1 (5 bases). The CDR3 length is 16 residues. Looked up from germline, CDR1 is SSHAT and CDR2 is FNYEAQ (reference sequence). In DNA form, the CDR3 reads TGTGCTAGCAGCTTAGCGCGACAGCAACCTAACTATGGCTACACCTTC. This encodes CASSLARQQPNYGYTF.

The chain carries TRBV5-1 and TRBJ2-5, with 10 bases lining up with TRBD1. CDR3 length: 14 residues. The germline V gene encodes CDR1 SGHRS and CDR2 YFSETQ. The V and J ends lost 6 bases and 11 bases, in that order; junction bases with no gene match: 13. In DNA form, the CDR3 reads TGCGCCAGCACCCGGGACAGGGGTCGCAATGAGCAGTACTTC. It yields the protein CASTRDRGRNEQYF.

CDR3 protein: CASSSSGGARYTF. In nucleotides, the CDR3 is TGTGCCAGCAGCAGTTCCGGCGGGGCTCGCTACACCTTC. V usage is TRBV28 and J usage is TRBJ1-2, with D maybe TRBD1 (5 bases). This CDR3 has 13 amino acids. The germline gives CDR1 MDHEN, CDR2 SYDVKM. V shed 6 bases and J shed 9 bases, with 17 bases lying between them.

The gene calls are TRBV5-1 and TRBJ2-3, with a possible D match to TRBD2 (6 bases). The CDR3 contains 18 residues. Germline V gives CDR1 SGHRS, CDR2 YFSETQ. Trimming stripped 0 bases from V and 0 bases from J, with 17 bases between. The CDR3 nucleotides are TGCGCCAGCAGCTTGGAACGACGAGGGCGGGGCAGCACAGATACGCAGTATTTT. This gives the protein CASSLERRGRGSTDTQYF. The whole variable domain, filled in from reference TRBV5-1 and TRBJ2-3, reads KAGVTQTPRYLIKTRGQQVTLSCSPISGHRSVSWYQQTPGQGLQFLFEYFSETQRNKGNFPGRFSGRQFSNSRSEMNVSTLELGDSALYLCASSLERRGRGSTDTQYFGPGTRLTVL.

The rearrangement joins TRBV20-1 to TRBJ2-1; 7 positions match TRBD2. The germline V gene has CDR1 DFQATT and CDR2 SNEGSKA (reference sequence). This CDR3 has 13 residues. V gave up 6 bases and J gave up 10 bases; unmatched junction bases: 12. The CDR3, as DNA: TGCAGTGCAGACTCCCGACTAGCCGGGGAGCAGTTCTTC. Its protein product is CSADSRLAGEQFF.

CDR3 bases: TGCAGCGCTCACGTAGCGGGGGCCCCCTACGAGCAGTACTTC. This codes for CSAHVAGAPYEQYF. The chain joins TRBV29-1 to TRBJ2-7; 9 bases agree with TRBD2. The CDR3 sequence is 14 residues long. V lost 7 bases and J lost 2; bases outside the gene matches: 9. Per germline, CDR1 SQVTM and CDR2 ANQGSEA.

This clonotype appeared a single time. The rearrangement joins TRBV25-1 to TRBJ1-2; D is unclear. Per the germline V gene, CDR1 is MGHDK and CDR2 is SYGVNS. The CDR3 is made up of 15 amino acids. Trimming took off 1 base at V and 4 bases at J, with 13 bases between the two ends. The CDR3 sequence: CASSELGGGGYGYTF. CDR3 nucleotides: TGTGCCAGCAGTGAATTAGGCGGTGGCGGCTATGGCTACACCTTC.

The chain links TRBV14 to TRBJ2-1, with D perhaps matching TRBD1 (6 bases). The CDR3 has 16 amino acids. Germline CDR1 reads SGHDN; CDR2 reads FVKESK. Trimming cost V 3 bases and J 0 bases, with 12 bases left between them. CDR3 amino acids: CASSQLGGSSYNEQFF. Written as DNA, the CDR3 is TGTGCCAGCAGCCAGCTAGGGGGTAGCTCCTACAATGAGCAGTTCTTC.

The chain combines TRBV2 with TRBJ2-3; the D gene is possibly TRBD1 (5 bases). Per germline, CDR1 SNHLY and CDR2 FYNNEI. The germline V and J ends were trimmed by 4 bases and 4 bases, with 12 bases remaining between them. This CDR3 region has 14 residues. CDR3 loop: CASSVGVVPDTQYF. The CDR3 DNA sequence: TGTGCCAGCAGTGTAGGGGTAGTGCCAGATACGCAGTATTTT.

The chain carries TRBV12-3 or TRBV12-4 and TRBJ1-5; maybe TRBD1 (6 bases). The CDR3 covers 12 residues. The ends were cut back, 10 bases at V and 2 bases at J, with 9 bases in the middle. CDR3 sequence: CATAGGNQPQHF. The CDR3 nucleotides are TGTGCCACCGCAGGGGGCAATCAGCCCCAGCATTTT.

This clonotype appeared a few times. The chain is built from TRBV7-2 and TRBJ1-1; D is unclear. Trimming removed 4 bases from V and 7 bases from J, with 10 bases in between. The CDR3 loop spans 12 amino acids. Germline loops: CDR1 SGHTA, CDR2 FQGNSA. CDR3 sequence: CASSSSLNEAFF. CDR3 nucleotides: TGTGCCAGCAGCTCGAGTTTAAATGAAGCTTTCTTT.

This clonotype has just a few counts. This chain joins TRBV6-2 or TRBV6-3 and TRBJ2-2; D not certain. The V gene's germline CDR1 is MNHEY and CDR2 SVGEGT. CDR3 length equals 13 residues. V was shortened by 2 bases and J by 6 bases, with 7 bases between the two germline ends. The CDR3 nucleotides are TGTGCCAGCAGTTACCCCGGGCCCGGGGAGCTGTTTTTT. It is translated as CASSYPGPGELFF.

CDR3 nucleotide sequence: TGTGCCAGCAGCCTAGGGACCCAGACCACCTACGAGCAGTACTTC. Translating gives CASSLGTQTTYEQYF. The chain has TRBV9 and TRBJ2-7; tentatively, D is TRBD1 or TRBD2 (5 bases each). V shed 4 bases and J shed 2 bases, with 16 bases lying between them. The CDR3 is 15 amino acids. Germline V gene sequence: CDR1 SGDLS, CDR2 YYNGEE.

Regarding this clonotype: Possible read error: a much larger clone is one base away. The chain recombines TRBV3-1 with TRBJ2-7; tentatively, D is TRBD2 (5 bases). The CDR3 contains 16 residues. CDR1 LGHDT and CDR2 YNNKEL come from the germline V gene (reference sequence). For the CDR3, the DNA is TGTGCCAGCGGCCAACTTAGACGGGGAAGCTCCTACGAGCAGTACTTC. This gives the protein CASGQLRRGSSYEQYF.

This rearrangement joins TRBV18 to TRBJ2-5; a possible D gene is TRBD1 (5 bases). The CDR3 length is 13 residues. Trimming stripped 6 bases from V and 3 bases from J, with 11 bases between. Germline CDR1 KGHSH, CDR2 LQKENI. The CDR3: CASSPRQKETQYF. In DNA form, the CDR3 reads TGTGCCAGCTCGCCAAGACAGAAAGAGACCCAGTACTTC.

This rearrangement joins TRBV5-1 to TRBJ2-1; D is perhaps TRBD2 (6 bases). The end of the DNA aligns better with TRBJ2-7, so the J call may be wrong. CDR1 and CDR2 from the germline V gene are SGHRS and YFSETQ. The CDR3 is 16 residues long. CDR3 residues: CASSLLARASYNEQYF. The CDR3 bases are TGCGCCAGCAGCTTACTAGCAAGGGCCTCCTACAATGAGCAGTACTTC.

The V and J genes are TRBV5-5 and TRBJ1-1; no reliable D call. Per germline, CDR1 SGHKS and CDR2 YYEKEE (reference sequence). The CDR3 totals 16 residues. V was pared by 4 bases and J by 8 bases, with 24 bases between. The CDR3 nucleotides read TGTGCCAGCAGCCAAGGGCATCCCGCTTTCACGCCCGAAGCTTTCTTT. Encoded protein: CASSQGHPAFTPEAFF.